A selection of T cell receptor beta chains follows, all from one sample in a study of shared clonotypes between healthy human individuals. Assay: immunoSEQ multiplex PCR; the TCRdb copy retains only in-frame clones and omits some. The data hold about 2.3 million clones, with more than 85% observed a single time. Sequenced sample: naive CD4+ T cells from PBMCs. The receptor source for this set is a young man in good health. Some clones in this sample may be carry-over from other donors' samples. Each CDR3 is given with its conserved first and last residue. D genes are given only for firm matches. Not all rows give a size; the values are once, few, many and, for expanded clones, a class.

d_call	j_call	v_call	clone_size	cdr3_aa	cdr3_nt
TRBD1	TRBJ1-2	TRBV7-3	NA	CASSVGQGYGYTF	TGTGCCAGCAGCGTCGGACAGGGGTATGGCTACACCTTC
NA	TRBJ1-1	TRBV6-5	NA	CASSYSGRADTEAFF	TGTGCCAGCAGTTACTCGGGCAGGGCAGACACTGAAGCTTTCTTT
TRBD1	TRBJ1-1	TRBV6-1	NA	CASSEEGSDRVVTEAFF	TGTGCCAGCAGTGAAGAGGGCAGTGACAGGGTGGTCACTGAAGCTTTCTTT
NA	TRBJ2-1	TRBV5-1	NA	CASRETGPRSYNEQFF	TGCGCCAGCAGGGAAACCGGACCCCGCTCCTACAATGAGCAGTTCTTC
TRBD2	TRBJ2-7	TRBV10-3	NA	CAIRGSRSGRHYEQYF	TGTGCCATCCGAGGAAGCCGGAGCGGGAGGCACTACGAGCAGTACTTC
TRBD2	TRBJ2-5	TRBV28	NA	CASAVPAGGPRKETQYF	TGTGCCAGCGCTGTCCCAGCGGGAGGGCCTCGGAAAGAGACCCAGTACTTC
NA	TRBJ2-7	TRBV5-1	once	CASSRGTDSYEQYF	TGCGCCAGCAGCCGCGGGACTGACTCCTACGAGCAGTACTTC
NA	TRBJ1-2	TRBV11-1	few	CASSLDAYGYTF	TGTGCCAGCAGCTTGGACGCCTATGGCTACACCTTC
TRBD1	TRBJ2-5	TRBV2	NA	CASRIQGSGVQETQYF	TGTGCCAGCAGGATACAGGGGAGTGGGGTTCAAGAGACCCAGTACTTC
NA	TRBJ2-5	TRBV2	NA	CASTRRETQYF	TGTGCCAGCACCAGGCGGGAGACCCAGTACTTC
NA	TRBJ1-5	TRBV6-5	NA	CASSWGRDQPQHF	TGTGCCAGCAGTTGGGGCAGGGATCAGCCCCAGCATTTT
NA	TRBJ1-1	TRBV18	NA	CASSPRRNTEAFF	TGTGCCAGCTCACCACGCAGGAACACTGAAGCTTTCTTT
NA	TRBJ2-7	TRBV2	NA	CASSPKGYEQYF	TGTGCCAGCAGCCCGAAGGGCTACGAGCAGTACTTC
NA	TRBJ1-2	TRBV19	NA	CASSPILGPWDYGYTF	TGTGCCAGTAGCCCCATACTGGGCCCCTGGGACTATGGCTACACCTTC
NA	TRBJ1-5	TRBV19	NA	CASSGWAGNNQPQHF	TGTGCCAGTAGTGGGTGGGCAGGGAACAATCAGCCCCAGCATTTT
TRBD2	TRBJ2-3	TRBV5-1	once	CASSFRTSGSDTQYF	TGCGCCAGCAGCTTTAGGACTAGCGGGAGTGATACGCAGTATTTT
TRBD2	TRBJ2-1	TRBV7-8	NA	CASSLVGGGEQFF	TGTGCCAGCAGCTTAGTTGGCGGGGGGGAGCAGTTCTTC